Listed here are 23 T cell receptor beta chains from one sample, sequenced in a study of blood T cell repertoires in COVID-19. TCRdb keeps only in-frame clones here, not all; method: immunoSEQ multiplex PCR. Counted here are a few hundred thousand clones, 86% occurring once; the ten biggest clones make up just over 7%. Sequenced sample: peripheral blood. These receptors originate from a woman aged 60 to 75 with COVID-19, enrolled during active disease.

The chain employs TRBV6-5 and TRBJ1-6; 8 positions agree with TRBD1. The CDR3 is 15 amino acids. V dropped 7 bases and J dropped 7; count of bases not matched to a gene: 9. Germline V CDR1 and CDR2: MNHEY, SVGAGI. CDR3 protein: CASTVRTGTNSPLHF. Here the CDR3 DNA reads TGTGCCAGCACCGTCCGGACAGGGACAAATTCACCCCTCCACTTT.

The chain couples TRBV5-1 to TRBJ2-3, with TRBD2 matching over 9 bases. CDR1 SGHRS and CDR2 YFSETQ come from the germline V gene. V trimming: 1 base; J trimming: 6 bases; junction bases outside the gene matches: 6. The CDR3 spans 15 residues. Here the CDR3 DNA reads TGCGCCAGCAGCTTGAGGTCTAGCGGGGAGGATACGCAGTATTTT. Its protein is CASSLRSSGEDTQYF.

CDR3 in amino acids: CASSIGRLTDTQYF. CDR3 coding DNA: TGTGCCAGTAGTATTGGGAGACTCACAGATACGCAGTATTTT. The chain uses TRBV19 and TRBJ2-3; possibly TRBD2 for D (5 bases). V was cut by 3 bases and J by 2 bases, with 9 bases left in between. CDR3 length: 14 residues. Germline CDR1 and CDR2: LNHDA and SQIVND (reference sequence).

The J gene is TRBJ1-1, the V gene TRBV5-1, with 7 bases matching TRBD1. Germline V gene sequence: CDR1 SGHRS, CDR2 YFSETQ. The CDR3 contains 15 residues. V lost 6 bases to trimming and J lost 2 bases; unmatched junction nucleotides: 10. CDR3 amino acids: CASNKQDRSNTEAFF. As DNA, the CDR3 is TGCGCCAGCAATAAACAGGACAGGTCTAACACTGAAGCTTTCTTT. Supplemented by reference TRBV5-1 and TRBJ1-1, the full variable domain reads KAGVTQTPRYLIKTRGQQVTLSCSPISGHRSVSWYQQTPGQGLQFLFEYFSETQRNKGNFPGRFSGRQFSNSRSEMNVSTLELGDSALYLCASNKQDRSNTEAFFGQGTRLTVV.

The chain has TRBV5-8 and TRBJ1-6; TRBD1 agrees at 9 bases. There are 16 residues in the CDR3. CDR1 is SGHTS, CDR2 YDEGEE, per germline. With V trimmed by 4 bases and J by 6 bases, 8 bases remained unmatched. CDR3 nucleotides: TGTGCCAGCAGCCAGGGACAGGGTAATGGTAATTCACCCCTCCACTTT. Residues: CASSQGQGNGNSPLHF.

The chain links TRBV7-6 to TRBJ2-3; 10 positions agree with TRBD2. Trimming removed 2 bases from V and 1 base from J; junction bases left unmatched: 6. CDR1 is SGHVS and CDR2 is FNYEAQ in the germline V gene. This CDR3 is built from 17 residues. The CDR3 reads CASSLRESGGGTDTQYF. For the CDR3, the DNA is TGTGCCAGCAGCTTAAGGGAAAGCGGGGGGGGCACAGATACGCAGTATTTT.

This clone was observed a single time. The chain has TRBV15 and TRBJ1-1; TRBD1 aligns across 10 bases. From germline, CDR1 is LNHNV and CDR2 YYDKDF (reference sequence). CDR3 length: 14 residues. V dropped 3 bases and J dropped 3; count of bases not matched to a gene: 1. CDR3 loop: CATSRDRGDTEAFF. In nucleotides, the CDR3 is TGTGCCACCAGCAGGGACAGGGGGGACACTGAAGCTTTCTTT.

The chain combines TRBV19 with TRBJ2-4, with a possible D match to TRBD2 (6 bases). From germline, CDR1 is LNHDA and CDR2 SQIVND (reference sequence). Between the trimmed V and J ends, which lost 5 bases and 0 bases, there was a span of 11 bases. This CDR3 region has 15 residues. Here the CDR3 reads CASSPPGVAKNIQYF. The CDR3 nucleotides are TGTGCCAGTAGTCCCCCGGGGGTAGCCAAAAACATTCAGTACTTC.

About this clone itself: At the DNA level, this CDR3 is encoded by other sequences in the same sample as well. The chain has TRBV27 and TRBJ2-7; D gene ambiguous. Per germline, CDR1 MNHEY and CDR2 SMNVEV (reference sequence). V was pared by 2 bases and J by 3 bases, with 5 bases between. The CDR3 contains 12 residues. The CDR3 DNA sequence: TGTGCCAGCAGTTTAACGGGCTACGAGCAGTACTTC. Translating it yields CASSLTGYEQYF.

The V call is TRBV9, the J call TRBJ2-1; TRBD2 aligns across 8 bases. V shed 0 bases and J 7 bases; nucleotides not matched to a gene: 6. The CDR3 sequence is 15 residues long. The germline V gene encodes CDR1 SGDLS and CDR2 YYNGEE. CDR3 DNA sequence: TGTGCCAGCAGCGTAGACGGCGGGGGGTCAAATGAGCAGTTCTTC. Its translation is CASSVDGGGSNEQFF.

V is TRBV6-2 or TRBV6-3 and J is TRBJ2-7; 9 nucleotides line up with TRBD2. The CDR3 loop spans 13 amino acids. Germline CDR1 and CDR2: MNHEY and SVGEGT. J gave up 3 bases and V 5 bases, and 2 bases lay outside the gene matches. The CDR3 here is CASSRLAVYEQYF. The CDR3 DNA reads TGTGCCAGCAGTCGACTAGCGGTCTACGAGCAGTACTTC.

The rearrangement uses TRBV6-5 and TRBJ1-6; D remains ambiguous. Per the germline V gene, CDR1 is MNHEY and CDR2 is SVGAGI. This CDR3 has 15 residues. V was cut by 2 bases and J by 10 bases, with 15 bases left in between. The CDR3 bases are TGTGCCAGCAGTTACCCCGTGAGTATCAGGTCACCCCTCCACTTT. Protein product: CASSYPVSIRSPLHF.

The J gene is TRBJ2-6, the V gene TRBV18, with D possibly being TRBD2 (6 bases). Germline CDR1 KGHSH, CDR2 LQKENI. This CDR3 contains 14 residues. Trimming took off 8 bases at V and 2 bases at J, with 10 bases between the two ends. The CDR3 DNA is TGTGCCAGCACTGGGGGGACTGGGGCCAACGTCCTGACTTTC. The encoded protein is CASTGGTGANVLTF.

This clone was recorded only once. This specimen includes other DNA sequences encoding the same CDR3. V usage is TRBV12-3 or TRBV12-4 and J usage is TRBJ2-7; TRBD1 aligns across 9 bases. The CDR3 has 13 residues. J was trimmed by 5 bases and V by 2 bases; bases with no gene match: 1. CDR3 DNA: TGTGCCAGCAGTTTAACAGGGGGCGACGAGCAGTACTTC. Translating gives CASSLTGGDEQYF.

This rearrangement joins TRBV7-6 to TRBJ2-7, with 8 bases identical to TRBD1. This CDR3 spans 12 amino acids. The germline V gene encodes CDR1 SGHVS and CDR2 FNYEAQ. V lost 5 bases, J lost 9 bases, and 6 bases stayed unmatched. The CDR3 protein is CASSNPGQGQYF. As DNA, the CDR3 is TGTGCCAGCAGCAACCCCGGACAGGGGCAGTACTTC.

The chain links TRBV5-6 to TRBJ2-5; possible D gene TRBD2, 5 bases. The germline V gene encodes CDR1 SGHDT and CDR2 YYEEEE. Trimming removed 4 bases from V and 1 base from J, with 14 bases in between. The CDR3 loop spans 15 amino acids. In DNA form, the CDR3 reads TGTGCCAGCAGCCTCAGCCTGGGAGTCCAAGAGACCCAGTACTTC. Protein: CASSLSLGVQETQYF. Full variable domain (outside the CDR3, taken from reference TRBV5-6 and TRBJ2-5): DAGVTQSPTHLIKTRGQQVTLRCSPKSGHDTVSWYQQALGQGPQFIFQYYEEEERQRGNFPDRFSGHQFPNYSSELNVNALLLGDSALYLCASSLSLGVQETQYFGPGTRLLVL.

The rearrangement uses TRBV7-6 and TRBJ2-1; tentative D call: TRBD2 (5 bases). Germline lookup yields CDR1 SGHVS and CDR2 FNYEAQ. Trimming shortened V by 0 bases and J by 5 bases, and 8 bases separated the two germline ends. The CDR3 is made up of 14 amino acids. The DNA of the CDR3 is TGTGCCAGCAGCTTAGCGCCCGGGGACAATGAGCAGTTCTTC. Amino acids: CASSLAPGDNEQFF. Full variable domain (outside the CDR3, taken from reference TRBV7-6 and TRBJ2-1): GAGVSQSPRYKVTKRGQDVALRCDPISGHVSLYWYRQALGQGPEFLTYFNYEAQQDKSGLPNDRFSAERPEGSISTLTIQRTEQRDSAMYRCASSLAPGDNEQFFGPGTRLTVL.

This CDR3 reads CASSLLAGGYNEQFF. In DNA, the CDR3 is TGTGCCAGCAGCCTGCTAGCGGGGGGGTACAATGAGCAGTTCTTC. This chain connects TRBV7-8 to TRBJ2-1; 12 bases are a match to TRBD2. This CDR3 has 15 residues. After removal of 5 bases from V and 4 bases from J, the junction contained 3 bases not matched to a gene. The V gene's germline CDR1 is SGHVS and CDR2 FQNEAQ.

This clone was seen more than once but under ten times. V usage is TRBV7-2 and J usage is TRBJ2-7, with TRBD1 matching 9 bases. Germline CDR1 is SGHTA and CDR2 is FQGNSA. The CDR3 runs to 16 residues. V dropped 3 bases and J dropped 0; count of bases not matched to a gene: 6. In nucleotides, the CDR3 is TGTGCCAGCAGCTTCTCTGGACAGGGGTCCTCCTACGAGCAGTACTTC. Amino acid sequence: CASSFSGQGSSYEQYF.

This rearrangement joins TRBV18 to TRBJ1-2; TRBD1 matches 10 bases. This CDR3 region has 14 residues. Germline loops: CDR1 KGHSH, CDR2 LQKENI. Germline trimming cut 2 bases from V and 6 bases from J; bases unmatched to any gene: 3. The CDR3 reads CASSPGQGVDGYTF. The CDR3 region has the DNA TGTGCCAGCTCACCAGGACAGGGGGTCGATGGCTACACCTTC.

The chain links TRBV5-1 to TRBJ2-3; TRBD1 matches at 8 bases. CDR3 length: 17 amino acids. With 3 bases clipped from V and 8 bases from J, the junction kept 17 bases outside the gene matches. Germline V gives CDR1 SGHRS, CDR2 YFSETQ. The CDR3 DNA reads TGCGCCAGCAGCTCGATGACAGGGGACAGCACAGACGGTACGCAGTATTTT. It yields the protein CASSSMTGDSTDGTQYF.

This chain joins TRBV4-2 and TRBJ2-3, with D maybe TRBD1 (5 bases). V lost 6 bases and J lost 0, with 16 bases in between. Per germline, CDR1 LGHNA and CDR2 YNFKEQ. The CDR3 is 16 residues long. The CDR3 DNA reads TGTGCCAGCAGTGACTTCAGGGTAGCTAGCACAGATACGCAGTATTTT. It is translated as CASSDFRVASTDTQYF.

The chain joins TRBV7-9 to TRBJ2-7; the match to TRBD1 covers 7 bases. Germline V gene data show CDR1 as SEHNR and CDR2 as FQNEAQ (reference sequence). This CDR3 has 16 amino acids. V shed 0 bases and J 4 bases; nucleotides not matched to a gene: 9. CDR3: CASSLAPSTGVYEQYF. The CDR3, as DNA: TGTGCCAGCAGCTTAGCGCCTTCAACAGGGGTTTACGAGCAGTACTTC.